The 31 T cell receptor beta chains in this list originate from one sample, sequenced in a study of cytomegalovirus exposure and HLA in healthy donors. A multiplex PCR was run with 60 Vbeta primers and 13 Jbeta primers. Produced via immunoSEQ multiplex PCR; TCRdb's table is partial and in-frame only. The data hold about 140,000 clones, with 70% to 90% observed a single time. Sequenced material: PBMCs. These receptors were taken from a woman aged 40 to 50 in good health and CMV-seronegative.

The genes are TRBV13 and TRBJ1-1, with D unclear. The CDR3 consists of 13 residues. Germline V gives CDR1 PRHDT, CDR2 FYEKMQ (reference sequence). V lost 2 bases, J lost 1 base, and 5 bases lay in between. The chain's CDR3 is CASSLTPNTEAFF. For the CDR3, the DNA is TGTGCCAGCAGCTTAACACCGAACACTGAAGCTTTCTTT.

The V and J genes are TRBV19 and TRBJ2-7, with D possibly TRBD2 on 5 matching bases. The CDR3 is made up of 15 amino acids. V was pared by 4 bases and J by 0 bases, with 13 bases between. Germline V lookup: CDR1 LNHDA, CDR2 SQIVND (reference sequence). In nucleotides, the CDR3 is TGTGCCAGTAGTAGGTCCGGGGTTGGCTCCTACGAGCAGTACTTC. It is translated as CASSRSGVGSYEQYF.

This clone was detected only once. The chain couples TRBV2 to TRBJ2-2; a weak D match, TRBD2 (5 bases). The CDR3 covers 13 residues. The V gene lost 8 bases and the J gene lost 5 bases, with 12 bases spanning the gap. The V gene's germline CDR1 is SNHLY and CDR2 FYNNEI. The DNA for the CDR3 is TGTGCCAGCGGTTCGGGAAGGACCGGGGAGCTGTTTTTT. Translated, it gives CASGSGRTGELFF.

This clone was detected once. The chain has TRBV18 and TRBJ1-2; a weak D match, TRBD1 (5 bases). This CDR3 comprises 13 residues. Germline V lookup: CDR1 KGHSH, CDR2 LQKENI. Trimming took 2 bases from V and 6 from J, leaving 10 bases between them. The CDR3 here is CASSPVRGDGYTF. CDR3 DNA sequence: TGTGCCAGCTCACCAGTAAGGGGCGATGGCTACACCTTC.

The chain uses TRBV7-9 and TRBJ2-7; D ambiguous. Trimming shortened V by 3 bases and J by 6 bases, and 9 bases separated the two germline ends. CDR3 size: 12 residues. Per the germline V gene, CDR1 is SEHNR and CDR2 is FQNEAQ (reference sequence). CDR3 coding DNA: TGTGCCAGCAGCTTTTCCCCAGGCGAGCAGTACTTC. Encoded protein: CASSFSPGEQYF.

This rearrangement joins TRBV27 to TRBJ2-7, with TRBD1 matching over 9 bases. The CDR3 sequence is 14 residues long. In germline, CDR1 is MNHEY, CDR2 SMNVEV (reference sequence). V dropped 5 bases and J dropped 6; count of bases not matched to a gene: 8. CDR3 in amino acids: CASSLGQGSGEQYF. In DNA, the CDR3 is TGTGCCAGCAGTCTGGGACAGGGTAGCGGCGAGCAGTACTTC.

The CDR3 sequence is CASSPTTGGREQYF. CDR3 sequence (DNA): TGCGCCAGCAGCCCCACGACTGGGGGCCGGGAGCAGTACTTC. This chain links TRBV5-1 with TRBJ2-7, with a weak D call TRBD1 (6 bases). There are 14 residues in the CDR3. Per the germline V gene, CDR1 is SGHRS and CDR2 is YFSETQ. V lost 4 bases and J 7 bases, leaving 18 bases between the germline ends.

To note about this clone: At one end, the junction sequence differs from germline, possibly due to a read error. J is TRBJ2-5 and V is TRBV14, with TRBD1 as a possible D gene (6 bases). From germline, CDR1 is SGHDN and CDR2 FVKESK. The CDR3 contains 16 residues. CDR3 in amino acids: CAGSHILRGRRETQYF. CDR3 in DNA: TGTGCCGGCAGCCACATCCTCAGGGGCCGACGGGAGACCCAGTACTTC.

The J gene is TRBJ2-7, the V gene TRBV28; 11 bases agree with TRBD2. The CDR3 spans 12 residues. In germline, CDR1 is MDHEN, CDR2 SYDVKM. Losses at the gene ends were 8 bases for V and 13 bases for J; bases not matched to a gene: 10. The chain's CDR3 is CASGLGLAGGYF. CDR3 nucleotides: TGTGCCAGCGGACTGGGGCTAGCGGGAGGATACTTC.

This rearrangement joins TRBV6-4 to TRBJ2-7; TRBD2 agrees at 11 bases. V shed 4 bases and J 2 bases; nucleotides not matched to a gene: 7. Looked up from germline, CDR1 is MRHNA and CDR2 is SNTAGT. This CDR3 is built from 16 residues. The CDR3 spells CASSGPIAGGTYEQYF. The DNA for the CDR3 is TGTGCCAGCAGTGGCCCAATAGCGGGAGGGACCTACGAGCAGTACTTC.

The chain uses TRBV4-3 and TRBJ2-3; 9 nucleotides line up with TRBD2. The V and J ends lost 0 bases and 10 bases, in that order; junction bases with no gene match: 8. The germline CDR1 and CDR2 sequences are LGHNA and YSLEER. The CDR3 sequence is 15 residues long. The DNA for the CDR3 is TGCGCCAGCAGCCAAGATTCTTCTAGCGGGATGGCGCAGTATTTT. Residues: CASSQDSSSGMAQYF.

This sequence joins TRBV4-1 and TRBJ1-1; D not certain. Trimming left V 0 bases short and J 4 bases short, with 15 bases between. CDR1 is MGHRA, CDR2 YSYEKL, per germline. The length of the CDR3 is 16 residues. The CDR3 nucleotides read TGCGCCAGCAGCCAAGATGCCCAGGCTTCAGGCACTGAAGCTTTCTTT. Its protein product is CASSQDAQASGTEAFF.

A note on this clone: A read error may account for a junction end that differs from germline. The chain is built from TRBV7-7 and TRBJ2-2, with unresolved D. The CDR3 totals 13 residues. The germline V gene has CDR1 SSHAT and CDR2 FNYEAQ (reference sequence). DNA for the CDR3: TGTGCTAGCAGCAAGACCGGGTCCGGGGAGCTGTTTTTT. Its translation: CASSKTGSGELFF.

This chain joins TRBV6-1 and TRBJ1-5, with D unresolved. Trimming pared 8 bases from V and 6 bases from J, leaving 17 bases between. CDR1 MNHNS and CDR2 SASEGT come from the germline V gene. CDR3 length: 14 amino acids. CDR3: CASGPAWRGQPQHF. As DNA, the CDR3 is TGTGCCAGCGGTCCGGCCTGGCGGGGTCAGCCCCAGCATTTT.

The chain is built from TRBV18 and TRBJ2-5; a weak D match, TRBD2 (5 bases). CDR3 length: 12 residues. The germline V gene encodes CDR1 KGHSH and CDR2 LQKENI. V lost 3 bases and J lost 4, with 6 bases in between. In DNA, the CDR3 is TGTGCCAGCTCACCCGAGGGAGAGACCCAGTACTTC. It codes for CASSPEGETQYF.

The gene calls are TRBV7-6 and TRBJ1-2, with a weak D call TRBD1 (5 bases). Germline lookup yields CDR1 SGHVS and CDR2 FNYEAQ. CDR3 size: 11 residues. V was pared by 4 bases and J by 7 bases, with 7 bases between. The DNA for the CDR3 is TGTGCCAGCAGCTCGGGGGGTGGCTACACCTTC. Protein sequence: CASSSGGGYTF.

This chain uses TRBV6-1 with TRBJ1-6; 7 bases match TRBD1. The CDR3 consists of 16 residues. V shed 0 bases and J 5 bases; nucleotides not matched to a gene: 4. CDR1 is MNHNS and CDR2 is SASEGT in the germline V gene. The CDR3 DNA sequence: TGTGCCAGCAGTGAAGCGGGGACAGCGCATAATTCACCCCTCCACTTT. This encodes CASSEAGTAHNSPLHF.

The genes are TRBV14 and TRBJ1-6; no reliable D call. This CDR3 has 16 residues. Germline V gene sequence: CDR1 SGHDN, CDR2 FVKESK. V lost 1 base, J lost 6 bases, and 13 bases lay in between. As DNA, the CDR3 is TGTGCCAGCAGCCAAGGGTGGGCAGATTTTAATTCACCCCTCCACTTT. This translates into CASSQGWADFNSPLHF.

This clone was counted once. Compared with germline, one end of the junction differs, possibly owing to a read error. In the same sample, other DNA sequences code for this CDR3. The chain carries TRBV5-1 and TRBJ2-1; weak D call: TRBD2 (6 bases). The CDR3 runs 17 residues. Per the germline V gene, CDR1 is SGHRS and CDR2 is YFSETQ. The CDR3 DNA reads as TGCGCTAGCAGCTTGGAGGGGATCTCTAGCTCCTACAATGAGCAGTTCTTC. Translation gives CASSLEGISSSYNEQFF.

Remarks on this clone: One end of the junction varies from germline; a read error may be responsible. The genes are TRBV7-9 and TRBJ2-1; 12 bases are a match to TRBD2. Germline lookup yields CDR1 SEHNR and CDR2 FQNEAQ (reference sequence). The CDR3 consists of 14 residues. The CDR3 coding sequence is TGTTCCAGCAGCTTAGGGACTAGCGGGTCCCCCCGGTTCTTC. The encoded protein is CSSSLGTSGSPRFF. Based on the CDR3 plus reference TRBV7-9 and TRBJ2-1, the full variable domain is DTGVSQNPRHKITKRGQNVTFRCDPISEHNRLYWYRQTLGQGPEFLTYFQNEAQLEKSRLLSDRFSAERPKGSFSTLEIQRTEQGDSAMYLCSSSLGTSGSPRFFGPGTRLTVL.

About this clone itself: Other DNA sequences in this specimen translate into the identical CDR3. The genes are TRBV28 and TRBJ1-5, with 9 bases fitting TRBD1. V gave up 3 bases and J gave up 2 bases; unmatched junction bases: 2. Germline CDR1 is MDHEN and CDR2 is SYDVKM. The CDR3 has 15 residues. CDR3 region: CASSLGQGRNQPQHF. DNA of the CDR3: TGTGCCAGCAGTTTGGGACAGGGTCGCAATCAGCCCCAGCATTTT.

The chain recombines TRBV5-1 with TRBJ2-7; possibly TRBD2 for D (6 bases). Germline CDR1 is SGHRS and CDR2 is YFSETQ. V dropped 5 bases and J dropped 2 bases, with 8 bases sitting between them. The CDR3 length is 12 residues. The CDR3 loop is CASREGAYEQYF. CDR3 DNA: TGCGCCAGCAGGGAGGGAGCCTACGAGCAGTACTTC.

This clone came up once. This chain links TRBV30 with TRBJ2-3; TRBD1 matches at 8 bases. The CDR3 is 14 amino acids. Germline V CDR1 and CDR2: GTSNPN, SVGIG (reference sequence). The ends lost 2 bases at V and 1 base at J; junction bases unmatched: 2. The CDR3: CAWSTGGGTDTQYF. The CDR3 DNA sequence: TGTGCCTGGAGTACAGGGGGTGGCACAGATACGCAGTATTTT.

The chain is built from TRBV29-1 and TRBJ2-1; 9 bases line up with TRBD2. The CDR3 extends over 13 amino acids. Germline values: CDR1 SQVTM, CDR2 ANQGSEA. Trimming removed 5 bases from V and 5 bases from J; junction bases left unmatched: 4. CDR3 protein: CSVFSGSDNEQFF. The CDR3 DNA sequence: TGCAGCGTTTTTAGCGGGAGTGACAATGAGCAGTTCTTC.

This chain links TRBV5-5 with TRBJ2-7; D uncertain. Germline V gene data show CDR1 as SGHKS and CDR2 as YYEKEE (reference sequence). The CDR3 has 12 amino acids. V lost 2 bases and J 3 bases, leaving 6 bases between the germline ends. CDR3 in amino acids: CASSFGSYEQYF. As DNA, the CDR3 is TGTGCCAGCAGCTTTGGCAGCTACGAGCAGTACTTC.

V gene TRBV11-3 combines with J gene TRBJ1-1; D is possibly TRBD1 (5 bases). Trimming removed 10 bases at V and 10 bases at J, with 10 bases between. CDR3 length: 9 amino acids. Germline V gene data show CDR1 as SGHNT and CDR2 as YENEEA. DNA of the CDR3: TGTGCCATCCTTAGGGGAGCTTTCTTT. It codes for CAILRGAFF.

This clone was recorded once. The genes are TRBV19 and TRBJ2-5, with D maybe TRBD2 (5 bases). Trimming shortened V by 3 bases and J by 2 bases, and 7 bases separated the two germline ends. The CDR3 has 13 amino acids. CDR1 is LNHDA and CDR2 is SQIVND in the germline V gene (reference sequence). The chain's CDR3 is CASSIQRQETQYF. The CDR3 DNA reads as TGTGCCAGTAGTATTCAGCGGCAAGAGACCCAGTACTTC.

This clone has more than one count but fewer than ten. V gene TRBV28 combines with J gene TRBJ1-1; D ambiguous. The CDR3 has 15 residues. V lost 5 bases and J lost 3, with 16 bases in between. Germline CDR1 and CDR2: MDHEN and SYDVKM. Here the CDR3 DNA reads TGTGCCAGCAGTCGCGGGTGGCAAAGAGACACTGAAGCTTTCTTT. Amino acids: CASSRGWQRDTEAFF.

The chain recombines TRBV5-1 with TRBJ2-6; 9 nucleotides align to TRBD1. CDR3 length equals 16 residues. Trimming at V came to 0 bases and at J to 2 bases, leaving 0 bases not matched to a gene. Per the germline V gene, CDR1 is SGHRS and CDR2 is YFSETQ. The CDR3 reads CASSLGTGAGANVLTF. CDR3 DNA: TGCGCCAGCAGCTTGGGGACAGGGGCTGGGGCCAACGTCCTGACTTTC.

The sample holds a few counts of this clone. CDR3: CASSPGGTHQETQYF. The DNA for the CDR3 is TGTGCCAGCAGCCCAGGGGGGACGCACCAAGAGACCCAGTACTTC. This chain links TRBV11-2 with TRBJ2-5; D possibly corresponds to TRBD1 (7 bases). V dropped 5 bases and J dropped 0 bases, with 13 bases sitting between them. The CDR3 has 15 amino acids. CDR1 and CDR2 from the germline V gene are SGHAT and FQNNGV.

The rearrangement links TRBV29-1 to TRBJ2-5, with 8 nucleotides matching TRBD1. The J call may be incorrect, as the DNA end agrees better with TRBJ2-7. Germline V lookup: CDR1 SQVTM, CDR2 ANQGSEA. The CDR3 sequence is 14 residues long. CDR3 amino acids: CSVEDGTGTDEQYF. CDR3 DNA: TGCAGCGTTGAGGACGGGACAGGAACGGACGAGCAGTACTTC.